The 8 T cell receptor beta chains listed next were all sequenced from one sample in a study. TCRdb itself ran the 5' RACE reads through MiXCR, one entry per CDR3 protein. The sample contains roughly 11,000 distinct CDR3 sequences, 45% to 50% of which appear only once. Source material: tumor-infiltrating naive CD4+ T cells sorted from the breast tumor. The subset here: naive CD4+ T cells, CD4+CD45RA+CD25-. The source is a female donor with breast cancer.

This sequence joins TRBV4-3 and TRBJ2-3; D gene uncertain. This CDR3 is 15 amino acids long. CDR1 LGHNA and CDR2 YSLEER come from the germline V gene. The germline V and J ends were trimmed by 0 bases and 4 bases, with 11 bases remaining between them. As DNA, the CDR3 is TGCGCCAGCAGCCAAGATCAACCTGGAGCAGATACGCAGTATTTT. It yields the protein CASSQDQPGADTQYF.

The CDR3 DNA follows: TGCGCCAGCAGCCAAGATTATGGGACCGGGGAGCTGTTTTTT. Amino acids: CASSQDYGTGELFF. The V and J genes are TRBV4-3 and TRBJ2-2; D uncertain. CDR3 size: 14 residues. V lost 0 bases to trimming and J lost 5 bases, with 7 bases between them. Per germline, CDR1 LGHNA and CDR2 YSLEER.

The chain couples TRBV5-6 to TRBJ2-1, with 9 positions matching TRBD2. The CDR3 length is 16 residues. The germline CDR1 and CDR2 sequences are SGHDT and YYEEEE. V lost 3 bases, J lost 0 bases, and 4 bases stayed unmatched. The CDR3 reads CASSSPAGGSYNEQFF. The DNA of the CDR3 is TGTGCCAGCAGCTCACCAGCGGGAGGCTCCTACAATGAGCAGTTCTTC.

The rearrangement links TRBV20-1 to TRBJ2-5; possibly TRBD2 for D (6 bases). The CDR3 runs to 14 residues. CDR1 is DFQATT and CDR2 is SNEGSKA in the germline V gene (reference sequence). V lost 6 bases and J lost 5, with 19 bases in between. Here the CDR3 reads CSAPPPGRSETQYF. The CDR3 bases are TGCAGTGCCCCCCCCCCCGGGAGATCTGAGACCCAGTACTTC.

CDR3 nucleotide sequence: TGTGCCAGCAGCTTTAATCGAGCGAACTCTGGAAACACCATATATTTT. Protein product: CASSFNRANSGNTIYF. The chain couples TRBV7-2 to TRBJ1-3; unclear D gene. Trimming stripped 3 bases from V and 0 bases from J, with 12 bases between. Looked up from germline, CDR1 is SGHTA and CDR2 is FQGNSA. The CDR3 runs to 16 residues.

This clonotype was seen a single time. V usage is TRBV29-1 and J usage is TRBJ1-2, with D perhaps TRBD1 (6 bases). Trimming removed 3 bases at V and 2 bases at J, with 16 bases between. Germline V CDR1 and CDR2: SQVTM, ANQGSEA. The CDR3 covers 15 residues. CDR3 nucleotides: TGCAGCGTTGAGCCTACCACAGGGCCCAACTATGGCTACACCTTC. Translation gives CSVEPTTGPNYGYTF.

The chain joins TRBV5-1 to TRBJ1-4, with 8 bases lining up with TRBD1. V lost 2 bases, J lost 8 bases, and 5 bases stayed unmatched. The CDR3 covers 14 residues. Germline loops: CDR1 SGHRS, CDR2 YFSETQ. DNA for the CDR3: TGCGCCAGCAGCTTAATGGCAGGGGGCGAAAAACTGTTTTTT. Amino acids: CASSLMAGGEKLFF.

The rearrangement joins TRBV10-3 to TRBJ1-2; no definite D call. Trimming shortened V by 5 bases and J by 4 bases, and 14 bases separated the two germline ends. Germline loops: CDR1 ENHRY, CDR2 SYGVKD. The CDR3 runs to 14 residues. The CDR3 protein is CAISPPKQSYGYTF. CDR3 in DNA: TGTGCCATCAGTCCTCCGAAACAGAGCTATGGCTACACCTTC.